The clone carrying this TCR beta chain was picked up a small number of times. There are 15 residues in the CDR3. Per germline, CDR1 MDHEN and CDR2 SYDVKM. The ends lost 6 bases at V and 4 bases at J; junction bases unmatched: 9. Source study methods: Reference gene primer amplification gave nucleated cell count estimates. Repertoires were generated with immunoSEQ multiplex PCR, while TCRdb's copy carries only in-frame clones and drops some. V and J calls plus clone size are reproduced from that table; the DNA served to infer D and trimming. The data show 180,000 or so clones, with 80% to 90% seen just once and 3% to 4% held by the top ten. The data belong to a study of blood T cell repertoires in COVID-19. The wider study: COVID-19 samples, acute and convalescent, were from the United States, Italy and Spain. The cDNA or gDNA used as material had been derived from T cells, B-cell-depleted T cells, or PBMCs.

The sequenced sample was peripheral blood. The V gene is TRBV28, the J gene TRBJ2-1; TRBD2 aligns across 7 bases. This clonotype was obtained from a man between 60 and 75 years old with acute or convalescent COVID-19. The CDR3 sequence: CASRGRDPLYNEQFF. In DNA, the CDR3 is TGTGCCAGCAGGGGGAGGGATCCCCTGTACAATGAGCAGTTCTTC.